This TCR beta chain was recorded in a study of cytomegalovirus exposure and HLA in healthy donors. Per germline, CDR1 SGHRS and CDR2 YFSETQ. The CDR3 runs to 17 residues. With 2 bases removed from V and 0 bases from J, the gap between germline ends came to 16 bases. Points from the study as a whole: On later analysis, the bulk of CMV-associated TCR beta chains appeared to be HLA-restricted. There were a few CMV-associated chains whose specificity for CMV antigens was confirmed in vitro. With DRB1 most and HLA-C fewest, TCR association rates differed between HLA loci in a later analysis.

Regarding this clone: The target antigen is unknown.

The PCR contained 60 Vbeta and 13 Jbeta primers. The data were produced by immunoSEQ multiplex PCR, yet TCRdb's version contains in-frame clones alone and is incomplete. The sample carries about 160,000 clones, 80% to 90% recorded once. The chain joins TRBV5-1 to TRBJ2-3; a weak D match, TRBD1 (6 bases). The sequenced sample consisted of PBMCs. The receptor was isolated from a woman aged 25 to 39 in good health and CMV-seropositive. The CDR3 DNA reads as TGCGCCAGCAGCTTTCGACGAGTGACAGGCAGCACAGATACGCAGTATTTT. Its translation is CASSFRRVTGSTDTQYF.